The source of this TCR beta chain is a study of CD8+ T cells in alopecia areata. Trimming pared 5 bases from V and 2 bases from J, leaving 8 bases between. CDR1 is MNHEY, CDR2 SVGAGI, per germline. The CDR3 loop spans 13 amino acids. Extracted RNA was reverse transcribed, and the resulting cDNA served as sequencing template. Generated by immunoSEQ multiplex PCR, the TCRdb table keeps only in-frame clones and is missing some. The sample lists some 130,000 clones, around 50% occurring once. As for treatment: oral pan-JAK inhibitor, 5-10 mg twice daily. Sequencing was performed on CD8+ T cells sorted from blood, taken at week 4, from a patient treated with tofacitinib. The J gene is TRBJ2-3, the V gene TRBV6-5, with D uncertain. The clonotype comes from a human donor with alopecia areata. This CDR3 is CASSLTATDTQYF. CDR3 nucleotide sequence: TGTGCCAGCAGTCTTACAGCCACAGATACGCAGTATTTT.